This T cell receptor beta chain came from a study of Ad26.COV2.S vaccination and SARS-CoV-2 variants. Whole-study context: Ad26.COV2.S, an intramuscular injection, was given once or twice 56 days apart.

TCRdb keeps only in-frame clones here, not all; method: immunoSEQ multiplex PCR. Of fewer than 500,000 clones in the sample, 90% were seen once. On this clone: The antigen is not known.

Study-wide results and caveats: Analyses of TCR breadth and depth may have underestimated total T cell responses. Substantial breadth in spike-specific CD8+ and CD4+ T cell responses was reportedly seen after vaccination. Vaccine and placebo recipients had similar non-spike TCR breadth.

Documented treatment: 15 to 20 received Ad26.COV2.S at low or high dose, single or two shots; roughly five received placebo; per-sample allocation not given. Samples came from day 63 after the first vaccine or placebo injection. J lost 9 bases, V lost 0 bases, and 14 bases had no gene match. Germline CDR1 KGHSH, CDR2 LQKENI. The CDR3 extends over 16 amino acids. This chain uses TRBV18 with TRBJ2-7, with 7 positions matching TRBD1. The origin of this receptor is a person aged 18-65 years who received the Ad26.COV2.S COVID-19 vaccine or a placebo. The sample here was peripheral blood, taken in a trial of Ad26.COV2.S vaccine versus placebo. The CDR3 loop reads CASSPPSSGRQGGQYF. The CDR3 DNA follows: TGTGCCAGCTCACCACCGTCTTCAGGTCGACAGGGCGGGCAGTACTTC.